This T cell receptor beta chain was identified in a study of blood T cell repertoires in COVID-19 (TCRdb year 2020). With respect to the entire study: The collaborator samples originated in the United States, Italy and Spain and spanned the acute and convalescent phases of COVID-19. The repertoires were made available in a free public database intended to serve as a resource for research on the immune response to SARS-CoV-2. Samples came from the ongoing ImmuneRACE study (first 160 participants) plus 1,254 subjects from 6 global collaborators. The material from the prospective study consisted of cDNA or gDNA derived from T cells, B-cell-depleted T cells, or PBMCs. A de-identified subject ID, COVID-19 status, age in years and sex were almost always included in the sample metadata. Deeply sampled blood TCRbeta repertoires from subjects exposed to, actively infected with, or recovered from COVID-19 were included in the dataset. HLA class I and class II types, where available, came from metadata supplied by the sample provider rather than from assay-based typing.

Of note for this clone: Its recognized antigen is unknown. Per-base qualities were not stored, and no clone one base away is much larger.

The germline V gene supplies CDR1 WSHSY and CDR2 SAAADI. Cut back by 2 bases and 5 bases, the V and J ends lie 12 bases apart. The CDR3 goes from the cysteine to the phenylalanine over 14 residues. The sequence is cut down to CDR3 DNA, 42 bases in frame from base 1. Whole blood was collected in K2EDTA tubes by collaborating institutions according to the institutions' own protocols. For TCRbeta analysis, collaborators shipped samples as frozen whole blood, isolated PBMCs, or DNA extracted from either of those sample types. General study outcomes and caveats: How much clinical and demographic metadata was included differed by source and by participant, and the metadata was provided uncurated.

TCRbeta CDR3 regions were amplified from genomic DNA by means of the immunoSEQ Assay, a bias-controlled multiplex PCR. The original methods were these. The number of nucleated cells in each sample was estimated from the amplification of reference gene primers within the assay. To quantify the absolute abundance of each unique TCRbeta CDR3 rearrangement, sequence reads were collapsed and filtered. For each sample, productive Simpson clonality was calculated by taking the square root of Simpson's diversity index across productive rearrangements. Entries here come from immuneACCESS through TCRdb and include only in-frame sequences with V and J called. Some clones fail to appear in such tables; in the studies checked, an unresolved V gene covers under half of the shortfall, and the cause of the remainder is unknown. From that table come the V and J calls and clone size; the DNA was used to work out D and trimming. The sample records roughly 90,000 clones, around four fifths of which are singletons. The ten largest clones capture 3.4% of the sample.

The sequence links TRBV10-2 to TRBJ2-5; a tentative D match to TRBD1 spans 5 bases. The sequence came from a middle-aged man with acute or convalescent COVID-19. The sequenced material came from peripheral blood. The sequence in DNA is TGCGCCAGCAGTGAGGCCGTCCCAGGGGAGACCCAGTACTTC. Protein translation: CASSEAVPGETQYF.